The 12 T cell receptor beta chains presented below share a single source sample, sequenced in a study of blood T cells in healthy people across ages. A second PCR, run for about 6 to 12 cycles, used a sample-barcoded 5' primer plus a J-beta primer mix. One entry per CDR3 protein results from TCRdb running MiXCR on the 5' RACE reads. The repertoire includes about 1.5 million distinct CDR3 sequences, less than 45% of them detected once, and 4% sits in the top ten. Input material: blood. The receptors here all came from a woman under 30 in good health.

This clonotype has just a few counts. The CDR3 loop is CASSLGGSNRFEQYF. DNA of the CDR3: TGTGCCAGCAGCTTAGGGGGGAGCAACAGATTCGAGCAGTACTTC. This rearrangement joins TRBV7-2 to TRBJ2-7, with D perhaps given as TRBD1 or TRBD2 (5 bases each). Per the germline V gene, CDR1 is SGHTA and CDR2 is FQGNSA. V lost 1 base, J lost 6 bases, and 16 bases lay in between. The CDR3 length is 15 residues.

The sample holds a few counts of this clonotype. V and J are TRBV20-1 and TRBJ1-4; weak D call: TRBD1 (5 bases). With 5 bases removed from V and 6 bases from J, the gap between germline ends came to 22 bases. This CDR3 has 16 residues. Germline CDR1 reads DFQATT; CDR2 reads SNEGSKA (reference sequence). CDR3 protein: CSAPLVRWGKDEKLFF. CDR3 coding DNA: TGCAGTGCTCCCCTCGTTCGGTGGGGGAAGGATGAAAAACTGTTTTTT.

Only one count was recorded for this clonotype. The chain uses TRBV15 and TRBJ2-5, with D tentatively TRBD1 (5 bases). The better agreement between TRBJ2-7 and the DNA end casts doubt on the J call. Germline CDR1 reads LNHNV; CDR2 reads YYDKDF (reference sequence). This CDR3 contains 15 residues. The CDR3 region is CATSREKTASYEQYF. In DNA, the CDR3 is TGTGCCACCAGCAGAGAGAAGACAGCCTCCTACGAGCAGTACTTC.

With regard to this clonotype: Germline is not matched at one junction end, which may reflect a read error. The chain recombines TRBV30 with TRBJ2-7, with D perhaps matching TRBD2 (6 bases). This CDR3 is 14 amino acids long. Germline V gene data show CDR1 as GTSNPN and CDR2 as SVGIG (reference sequence). CDR3 amino acids: CAWSRDSLSYEQYF. CDR3 DNA: TGTGCCTGGAGCCGGGACTCCCTCTCCTATGAGCAGTACTTC.

This clonotype occurred a few times. The chain carries TRBV7-6 and TRBJ2-1; 8 bases agree with TRBD2. The germline V gene has CDR1 SGHVS and CDR2 FNYEAQ. There are 16 residues in the CDR3. V was clipped by 3 bases and J by 8 bases; unmatched bases: 12. The CDR3 protein is CASSFRFTSGGDEQFF. CDR3 nucleotide sequence: TGTGCCAGCAGCTTCCGATTTACTAGCGGCGGGGATGAGCAGTTCTTC.

With regard to this clonotype: A junction end diverges from the germline sequence, so it may reflect a read error. The chain carries TRBV27 and TRBJ2-3; D not certain. The CDR3 length is 11 residues. Germline V gives CDR1 MNHEY, CDR2 SMNVEV (reference sequence). CDR3: CASSLADKQYF. CDR3 nucleotides: TGTGCCAGCAGTTTGGCAGATAAGCAGTATTTT.

A single count supports this clonotype. The rearrangement joins TRBV3-1 to TRBJ1-5, with D maybe TRBD1 (5 bases). The CDR3 is made up of 14 amino acids. Per germline, CDR1 LGHDT and CDR2 YNNKEL (reference sequence). V was pared by 2 bases and J by 8 bases, with 13 bases between. CDR3: CASSQFGRGEPQHF. The CDR3 nucleotides read TGTGCCAGCAGCCAATTCGGAAGGGGTGAGCCCCAGCATTTT. Using reference TRBV3-1 and TRBJ1-5 for the parts outside the CDR3, the full variable domain is DTAVSQTPKYLVTQMGNDKSIKCEQNLGHDTMYWYKQDSKKFLKIMFSYNNKELIINETVPNRFSPKSPDKAHLNLHINSLELGDSAVYFCASSQFGRGEPQHFGDGTRLSIL.

The chain couples TRBV7-6 to TRBJ2-3, with D possibly TRBD2 on 7 matching bases. The V end was cut by 2 bases, the J end by 9 bases, with 18 bases between. CDR3 length: 15 amino acids. Germline V gene data show CDR1 as SGHVS and CDR2 as FNYEAQ. The CDR3 DNA sequence: TGTGCCAGCAGCTTATCGGGGGGCACGCCAGGGACGCAGTATTTT. Its translation is CASSLSGGTPGTQYF. The complete variable domain, with remaining parts taken from reference TRBV7-6 and TRBJ2-3, reads GAGVSQSPRYKVTKRGQDVALRCDPISGHVSLYWYRQALGQGPEFLTYFNYEAQQDKSGLPNDRFSAERPEGSISTLTIQRTEQRDSAMYRCASSLSGGTPGTQYFGPGTRLTVL.

The chain uses TRBV24-1 and TRBJ2-3; D is tentatively TRBD1 or TRBD2 (5 bases each). The CDR3 consists of 17 residues. V lost 0 bases, J lost 1 base, and 13 bases lay in between. Germline CDR1 reads KGHDR; CDR2 reads SFDVKD. The CDR3 sequence: CATSDLEFPGRTDTQYF. CDR3 coding DNA: TGTGCCACCAGTGATTTGGAGTTCCCGGGGCGCACAGATACGCAGTATTTT.

This chain connects TRBV4-2 to TRBJ1-2; the D is unclear. Deletions cut 1 base from V and 8 bases from J, with 5 bases between. Germline CDR1 reads LGHNA; CDR2 reads YNFKEQ. This CDR3 has 11 amino acids. CDR3 in amino acids: CASSQGEGYTF. CDR3 coding DNA: TGTGCCAGCAGCCAAGGGGAGGGCTACACCTTC.

V usage is TRBV20-1 and J usage is TRBJ2-7; 7 bases match TRBD1. The trim removed 4 bases at V and 2 bases at J, leaving 5 bases unmatched. The CDR3 consists of 13 residues. Germline-derived CDR1 and CDR2 are DFQATT and SNEGSKA (reference sequence). DNA of the CDR3: TGCAGTGCTACTGGACAGGTCACCTACGAGCAGTACTTC. It specifies CSATGQVTYEQYF.

This clonotype was picked up a small number of times. This chain links TRBV2 with TRBJ2-3; TRBD2 aligns across 10 bases. The V gene end was trimmed by 6 bases and the J gene end by 5 bases; junction bases not matched to a gene: 11. Germline V CDR1 and CDR2: SNHLY, FYNNEI. CDR3 size: 16 residues. Written as DNA, the CDR3 is TGTGCCAGCAGACCACTAGCGGGGAACGTGATAGATACGCAGTATTTT. This gives the protein CASRPLAGNVIDTQYF.